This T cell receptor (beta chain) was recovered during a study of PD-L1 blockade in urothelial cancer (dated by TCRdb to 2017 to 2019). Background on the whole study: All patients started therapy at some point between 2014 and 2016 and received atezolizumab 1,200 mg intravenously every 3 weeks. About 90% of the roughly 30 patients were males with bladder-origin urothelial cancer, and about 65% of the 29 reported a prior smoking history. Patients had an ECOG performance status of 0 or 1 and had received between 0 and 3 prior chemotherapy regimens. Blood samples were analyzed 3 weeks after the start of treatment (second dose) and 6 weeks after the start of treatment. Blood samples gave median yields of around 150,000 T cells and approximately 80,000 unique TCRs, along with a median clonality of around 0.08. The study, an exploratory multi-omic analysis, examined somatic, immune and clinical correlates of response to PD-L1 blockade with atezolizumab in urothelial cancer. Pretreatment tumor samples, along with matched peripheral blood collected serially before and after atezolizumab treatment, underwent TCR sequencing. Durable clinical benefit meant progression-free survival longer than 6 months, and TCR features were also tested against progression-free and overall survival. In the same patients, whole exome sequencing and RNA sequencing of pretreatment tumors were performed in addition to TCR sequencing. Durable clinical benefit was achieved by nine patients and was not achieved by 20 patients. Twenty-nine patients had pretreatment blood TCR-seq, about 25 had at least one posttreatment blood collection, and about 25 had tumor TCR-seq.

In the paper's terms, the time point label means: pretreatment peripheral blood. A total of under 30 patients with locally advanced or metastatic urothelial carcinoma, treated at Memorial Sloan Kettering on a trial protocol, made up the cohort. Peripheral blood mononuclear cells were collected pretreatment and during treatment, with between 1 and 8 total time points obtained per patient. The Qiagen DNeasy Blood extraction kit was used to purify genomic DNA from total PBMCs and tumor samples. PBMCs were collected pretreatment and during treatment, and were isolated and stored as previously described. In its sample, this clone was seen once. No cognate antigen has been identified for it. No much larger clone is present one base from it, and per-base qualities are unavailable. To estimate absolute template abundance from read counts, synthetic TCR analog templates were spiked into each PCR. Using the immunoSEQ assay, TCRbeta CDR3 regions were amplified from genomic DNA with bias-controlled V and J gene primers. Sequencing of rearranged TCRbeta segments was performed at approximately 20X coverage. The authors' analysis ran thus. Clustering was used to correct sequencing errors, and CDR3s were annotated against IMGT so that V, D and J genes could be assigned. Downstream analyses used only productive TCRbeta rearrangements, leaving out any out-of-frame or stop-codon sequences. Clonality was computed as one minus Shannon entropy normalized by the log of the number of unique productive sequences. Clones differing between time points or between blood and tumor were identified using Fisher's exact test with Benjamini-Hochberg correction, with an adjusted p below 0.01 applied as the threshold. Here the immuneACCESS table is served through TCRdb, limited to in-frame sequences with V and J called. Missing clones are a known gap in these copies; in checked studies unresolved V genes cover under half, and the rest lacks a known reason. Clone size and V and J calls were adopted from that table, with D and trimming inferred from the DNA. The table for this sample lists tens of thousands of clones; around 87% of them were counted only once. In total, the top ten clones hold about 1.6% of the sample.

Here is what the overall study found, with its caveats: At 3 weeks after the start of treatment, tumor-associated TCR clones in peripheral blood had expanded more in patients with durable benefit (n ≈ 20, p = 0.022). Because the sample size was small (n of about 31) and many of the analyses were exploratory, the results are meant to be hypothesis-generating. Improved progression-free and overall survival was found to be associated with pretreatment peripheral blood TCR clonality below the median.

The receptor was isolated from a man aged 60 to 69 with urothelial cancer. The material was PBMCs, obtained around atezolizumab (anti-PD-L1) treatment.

The CDR3 protein sequence reads: CASSAGLARTGELFF. The nucleotides are TGTGCCAGCTCGGCGGGACTAGCTCGAACCGGGGAGCTGTTTTTT. The rearrangement combines TRBV18 with TRBJ2-2; 9 bases in between match TRBD2. Reading the germline V gene gives CDR1 KGHSH and CDR2 LQKENI. From the cysteine through the phenylalanine, the CDR3 covers 15 amino acids. Only the CDR3 region is kept as DNA, spanning 45 bases read in frame from base 1. Ends trimmed: V by 6 bases, J by 5 bases; bases unmatched to a gene: 7.